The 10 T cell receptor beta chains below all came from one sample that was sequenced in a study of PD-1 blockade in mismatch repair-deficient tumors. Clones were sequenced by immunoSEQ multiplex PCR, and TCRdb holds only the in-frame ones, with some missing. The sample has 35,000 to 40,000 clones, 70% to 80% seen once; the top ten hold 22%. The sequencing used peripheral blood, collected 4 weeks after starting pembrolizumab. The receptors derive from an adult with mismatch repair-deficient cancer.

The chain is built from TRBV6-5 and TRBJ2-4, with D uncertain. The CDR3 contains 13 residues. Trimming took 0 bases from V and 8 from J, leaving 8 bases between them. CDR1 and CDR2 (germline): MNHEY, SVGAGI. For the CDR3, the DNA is TGTGCCAGCAGTTACTCGAAGGTAGACATTCAGTACTTC. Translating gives CASSYSKVDIQYF.

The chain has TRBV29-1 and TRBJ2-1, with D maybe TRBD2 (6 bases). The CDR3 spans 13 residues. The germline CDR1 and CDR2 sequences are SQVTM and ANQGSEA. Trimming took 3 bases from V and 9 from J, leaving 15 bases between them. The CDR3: CSVERDPLGEQFF. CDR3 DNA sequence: TGCAGCGTTGAGCGGGACCCTTTGGGTGAGCAGTTCTTC.

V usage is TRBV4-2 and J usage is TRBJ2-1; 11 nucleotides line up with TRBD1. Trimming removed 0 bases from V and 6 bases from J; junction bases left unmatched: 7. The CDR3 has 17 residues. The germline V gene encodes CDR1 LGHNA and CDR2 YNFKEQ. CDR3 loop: CASSQDGGQGALNEQFF. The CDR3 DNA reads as TGTGCCAGCAGCCAAGATGGAGGACAGGGGGCCCTCAATGAGCAGTTCTTC.

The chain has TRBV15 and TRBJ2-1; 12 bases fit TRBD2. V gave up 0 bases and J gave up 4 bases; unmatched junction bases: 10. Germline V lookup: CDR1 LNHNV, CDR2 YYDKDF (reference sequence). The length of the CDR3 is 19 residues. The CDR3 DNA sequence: TGTGCCACCAGCAGAGATCTTGGGACTAGCGGGTCCTTTTACAATGAGCAGTTCTTC. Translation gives CATSRDLGTSGSFYNEQFF.

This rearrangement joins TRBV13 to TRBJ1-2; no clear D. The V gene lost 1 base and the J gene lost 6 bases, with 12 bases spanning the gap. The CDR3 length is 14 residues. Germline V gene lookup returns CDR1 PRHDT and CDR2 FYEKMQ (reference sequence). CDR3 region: CASSLELGWDGYTF. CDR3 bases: TGTGCCAGCAGCTTAGAGCTGGGCTGGGATGGCTACACCTTC. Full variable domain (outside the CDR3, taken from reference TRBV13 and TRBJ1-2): AAGVIQSPRHLIKEKRETATLKCYPIPRHDTVYWYQQGPGQDPQFLISFYEKMQSDKGSIPDRFSAQQFSDYHSELNMSSLELGDSALYFCASSLELGWDGYTFGSGTRLTVV.

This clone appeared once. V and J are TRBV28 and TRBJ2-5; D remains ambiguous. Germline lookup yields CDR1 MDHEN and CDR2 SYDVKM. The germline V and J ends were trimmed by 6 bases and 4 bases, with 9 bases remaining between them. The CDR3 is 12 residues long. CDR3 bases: TGTGCCAGCAGGGGGATGGGAGAGACCCAGTACTTC. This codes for CASRGMGETQYF.

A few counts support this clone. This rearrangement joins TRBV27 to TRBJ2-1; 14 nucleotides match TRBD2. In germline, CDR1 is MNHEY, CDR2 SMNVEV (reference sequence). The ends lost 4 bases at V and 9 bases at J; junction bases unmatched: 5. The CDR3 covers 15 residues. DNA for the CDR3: TGTGCCAGCAGTTCCGGGACTAGCGGGAGTGGTGAGCAGTTCTTC. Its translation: CASSSGTSGSGEQFF.

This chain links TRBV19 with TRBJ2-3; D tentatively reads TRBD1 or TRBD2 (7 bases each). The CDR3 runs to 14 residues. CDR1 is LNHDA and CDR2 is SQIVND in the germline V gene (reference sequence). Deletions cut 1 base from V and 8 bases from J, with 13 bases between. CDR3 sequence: CASSIVQGRGTQYF. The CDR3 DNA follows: TGTGCCAGTAGTATAGTACAGGGGAGGGGTACGCAGTATTTT.

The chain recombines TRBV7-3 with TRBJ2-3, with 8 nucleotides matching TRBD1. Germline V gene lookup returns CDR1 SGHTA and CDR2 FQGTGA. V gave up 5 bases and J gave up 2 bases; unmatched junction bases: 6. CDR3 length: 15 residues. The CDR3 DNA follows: TGTGCCAGCAGCCACGGACAGGGACACACAGATACGCAGTATTTT. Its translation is CASSHGQGHTDTQYF.

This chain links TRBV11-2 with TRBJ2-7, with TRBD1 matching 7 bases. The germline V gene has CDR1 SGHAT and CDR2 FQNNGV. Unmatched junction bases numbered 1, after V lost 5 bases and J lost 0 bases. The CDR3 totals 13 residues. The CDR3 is CASSPGGSYEQYF. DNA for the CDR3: TGTGCCAGCAGCCCAGGGGGCTCCTACGAGCAGTACTTC. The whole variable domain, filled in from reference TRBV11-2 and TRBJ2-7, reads EAGVAQSPRYKIIEKRQSVAFWCNPISGHATLYWYQQILGQGPKLLIQFQNNGVVDDSQLPKDRFSAERLKGVDSTLKIQPAKLEDSAVYLCASSPGGSYEQYFGPGTRLTVT.